This T cell receptor (beta chain) was observed in a study of blood T cell repertoires in COVID-19. The repertoire was sequenced with immunoSEQ multiplex PCR; TCRdb's copy has only in-frame clones and lacks some. The top ten hold around 10% of the sample, which has some 290,000 clones, under 90% seen once. CDR3 length: 14 residues. V gave up 4 bases and J gave up 4 bases, with 13 bases separating them. Germline V gives CDR1 MNHEY, CDR2 SMNVEV (reference sequence). The chain is built from TRBV27 and TRBJ2-5, with D perhaps TRBD2 (5 bases). The sequenced sample was peripheral blood. The sequence derives from a woman aged 25 to 39 with COVID-19, enrolled during active disease. Here the CDR3 DNA reads TGTGCCAGCAGTTCCACTAGGTTCAGAGAGACCCAGTACTTC. Its translation: CASSSTRFRETQYF.